Listed here are 3 T cell receptor beta chains from one sample, sequenced in a study of OX40 agonist ivuxolimab in advanced cancers. The repertoire was sequenced with immunoSEQ multiplex PCR; TCRdb's copy has only in-frame clones and lacks some. Of around 72,000 clones in the sample, about 91% were seen once. Sequenced material: CD4+ or CD8+ T cells sorted from blood, taken in a trial of the OX40 agonist ivuxolimab. The source is an adult with an advanced solid tumor such as melanoma, head and neck, liver or kidney cancer.

The chain uses TRBV10-2 and TRBJ2-7; 7 nucleotides line up with TRBD1. There are 15 residues in the CDR3. Germline V gene sequence: CDR1 WSHSY, CDR2 SAAADI. CDR3: CAPAFPRDSDHEQYF. In nucleotides, the CDR3 is TGCGCTCCAGCATTTCCCCGGGACAGCGACCACGAGCAGTACTTC.

The DNA of the CDR3 is TGCAGCGTTCAGGGTCACGGAAACACCATATATTTT. It translates to CSVQGHGNTIYF. The V call is TRBV29-1, the J call TRBJ1-3; possible D gene TRBD1, 5 bases. CDR3 length: 12 residues. The germline CDR1 and CDR2 sequences are SQVTM and ANQGSEA. V was trimmed by 5 bases and J by 4 bases, leaving 9 bases between them. Using reference TRBV29-1 and TRBJ1-3 for the parts outside the CDR3, the full variable domain is SAVISQKPSRDICQRGTSLTIQCQVDSQVTMMFWYRQQPGQSLTLIATANQGSEATYESGFVIDKFPISRPNLTFSTLTVSNMSPEDSSIYLCSVQGHGNTIYFGEGSWLTVV.

This chain connects TRBV5-8 to TRBJ1-2; D is perhaps TRBD1 (6 bases). The CDR3 sequence is 13 residues long. Germline loops: CDR1 SGHTS, CDR2 YDEGEE. Deletions cut 1 base from V and 3 bases from J, with 7 bases between. The CDR3 protein is CASSLTGHYGYTF. The CDR3 bases are TGTGCCAGCAGCTTGACAGGGCACTATGGCTACACCTTC.